The 23 T cell receptor beta chains listed next were all sequenced from one sample in a study of T cell repertoires in cytomegalovirus infection. MiXCR, applied by TCRdb to the reads, yields one record per CDR3 protein. Among a few hundred thousand distinct CDR3 sequences, over 7.5% were seen once, and the ten largest hold 3.5% to 4.5%. The source material was PBMCs. The receptors stem from a human donor in good health (CMV status not recorded). Some clones in this sample may be carry-over from other donors' samples.

In its sample, this clonotype was seen many times. This rearrangement joins TRBV5-6 to TRBJ2-3; unclear D gene. Trimming pared 7 bases from V and 1 base from J, leaving 10 bases between. The CDR3 totals 13 residues. In germline, CDR1 is SGHDT, CDR2 YYEEEE. The CDR3 loop reads CASGPSGTDTQYF. The CDR3, as DNA: TGTGCCAGCGGACCATCGGGCACAGATACGCAGTATTTT.

This clonotype was seen at least ten times. This chain links TRBV7-6 with TRBJ2-3, with a tentative D call TRBD2 (6 bases). V was shortened by 3 bases and J by 9 bases, with 13 bases between the two germline ends. Per germline, CDR1 SGHVS and CDR2 FNYEAQ. The CDR3 is 13 amino acids. CDR3 DNA sequence: TGTGCCAGCAGCTTTGGTCCGGGAGACACGCAGTATTTT. Translation: CASSFGPGDTQYF.

This clonotype showed up many times. V and J are TRBV7-2 and TRBJ2-5, with D unclear. The CDR3 extends over 14 amino acids. V lost 3 bases and J lost 5, with 13 bases in between. In germline, CDR1 is SGHTA, CDR2 FQGNSA. The CDR3 DNA follows: TGTGCCAGCAGCTTTTCGCCGTCACAGGAGACCCAGTACTTC. This gives the protein CASSFSPSQETQYF.

There are many counts of this clonotype. The rearrangement links TRBV7-6 to TRBJ2-1; unclear D gene. Germline V lookup: CDR1 SGHVS, CDR2 FNYEAQ. V was trimmed by 1 base and J by 8 bases, leaving 3 bases between them. The CDR3 runs 11 residues. DNA of the CDR3: TGTGCCAGCAGCTTAGGAGATGAGCAGTTCTTC. Amino acids: CASSLGDEQFF.

A few counts support this clonotype. V usage is TRBV10-3 and J usage is TRBJ1-2; D gene ambiguous. This CDR3 has 12 residues. V lost 8 bases and J lost 2, with 9 bases in between. The germline CDR1 and CDR2 sequences are ENHRY and SYGVKD. This CDR3 reads CAIQPGNYGYTF. CDR3 DNA: TGTGCCATCCAACCGGGGAACTATGGCTACACCTTC.

This clonotype was recorded a few times. This chain uses TRBV27 with TRBJ2-5; 11 bases line up with TRBD2. Germline CDR1 is MNHEY and CDR2 is SMNVEV (reference sequence). The CDR3 sequence is 14 residues long. V gave up 4 bases and J gave up 2 bases; unmatched junction bases: 0. Here the CDR3 reads CASSWTSGQETQYF. CDR3 nucleotide sequence: TGTGCCAGCAGTTGGACTAGCGGGCAAGAGACCCAGTACTTC.

Turning to this clonotype: The conserved phenylalanine or tryptophan is not found at the CDR3 terminus, so this likely reflects a read error. This chain joins TRBV10-3 and TRBJ2-7; 8 bases align to TRBD1. Germline CDR1 and CDR2: ENHRY and SYGVKD. V trimming: 6 bases; J trimming: 6 bases; junction bases outside the gene matches: 13. This CDR3 is built from 15 residues. The CDR3 sequence: CAIRDTGGSPPEQYL. For the CDR3, the DNA is TGTGCCATCAGGGATACAGGGGGATCTCCCCCCGAGCAGTACCTC.

Many counts were recorded for this clonotype. The rearrangement links TRBV20-1 to TRBJ2-5; 8 nucleotides agree with TRBD2. V shed 3 bases and J 3 bases; nucleotides not matched to a gene: 3. CDR3 length equals 13 residues. CDR1 is DFQATT and CDR2 is SNEGSKA in the germline V gene (reference sequence). The DNA for the CDR3 is TGCAGTGCTAGGTCGGGGGGGAAAGAGACCCAGTACTTC. This sequence encodes CSARSGGKETQYF.

This clonotype was recorded at least ten times. The chain combines TRBV6-2 or TRBV6-3 with TRBJ1-1; TRBD1 might be the D (5 bases). Germline V CDR1 and CDR2: MNHEY, SVGEGT. The ends were cut back, 3 bases at V and 2 bases at J, with 13 bases in the middle. The CDR3 runs 15 residues. CDR3 sequence reads: CASSYYGTANTEAFF. CDR3 DNA: TGTGCCAGCAGTTATTACGGGACGGCCAACACTGAAGCTTTCTTT.

This clonotype was seen at least ten times. The V call is TRBV7-2, the J call TRBJ2-7, with 10 bases identical to TRBD1. CDR1 and CDR2 (germline): SGHTA, FQGNSA. Unmatched junction bases numbered 11, after V lost 2 bases and J lost 4 bases. This CDR3 region has 17 residues. As DNA, the CDR3 is TGTGCCAGCAGCTTAATCCGGACAGGGGGATTTGCTTACGAGCAGTACTTC. Amino acid sequence: CASSLIRTGGFAYEQYF.

The chain carries TRBV20-1 and TRBJ2-7, with D possibly being TRBD1 or TRBD2 (5 bases each). Germline V gene sequence: CDR1 DFQATT, CDR2 SNEGSKA (reference sequence). This CDR3 is 15 amino acids long. Trimming cost V 3 bases and J 1 base, with 16 bases left between them. This CDR3 is CSASPYGARSYEQYF. In DNA form, the CDR3 reads TGCAGTGCTAGCCCCTACGGGGCTCGTTCCTACGAGCAGTACTTC.

This clonotype was picked up many times. This chain uses TRBV7-2 with TRBJ2-7, with 11 positions matching TRBD2. Germline V gives CDR1 SGHTA, CDR2 FQGNSA. CDR3 length: 15 amino acids. Trimming removed 5 bases from V and 4 bases from J; junction bases left unmatched: 7. CDR3 nucleotides: TGTGCCAGCAGCAAGACTAGCGGGACACCTTACGAGCAGTACTTC. Its protein is CASSKTSGTPYEQYF.

This clonotype was detected many times. The chain joins TRBV7-2 to TRBJ1-1; a weak D match, TRBD1 (6 bases). This CDR3 is built from 14 residues. Germline V gene data show CDR1 as SGHTA and CDR2 as FQGNSA. With 3 bases removed from V and 0 bases from J, the gap between germline ends came to 8 bases. CDR3 coding DNA: TGTGCCAGCAGCTTGGACAGATTGAACACTGAAGCTTTCTTT. Translation: CASSLDRLNTEAFF.

The chain carries TRBV2 and TRBJ1-5; TRBD1 is a possible D gene (5 bases). In germline, CDR1 is SNHLY, CDR2 FYNNEI. V lost 8 bases to trimming and J lost 0 bases, with 14 bases between them. The CDR3 spans 15 residues. The CDR3: CASSGGVNSNQPQHF. The DNA for the CDR3 is TGTGCCAGCTCTGGGGGGGTGAATAGCAATCAGCCCCAGCATTTT.

V and J are TRBV6-5 and TRBJ2-2; 12 nucleotides line up with TRBD2. Germline assignment: CDR1 MNHEY and CDR2 SVGAGI. The CDR3 totals 16 residues. The V gene end was trimmed by 5 bases and the J gene end by 2 bases; junction bases not matched to a gene: 3. CDR3 in DNA: TGTGCCAGCAGTCGCGGACTAGCGGGAAACACCGGGGAGCTGTTTTTT. Encoded protein: CASSRGLAGNTGELFF.

This clonotype was seen at least ten times. The DNA for the CDR3 is TGTGCCAGCAGCTCCTTTGGGGCGGGAGGGCCTTCCGGGGAGCTGTTTTTT. This gives the protein CASSSFGAGGPSGELFF. This chain links TRBV7-2 with TRBJ2-2, with TRBD2 identical over 9 bases. CDR3 size: 17 residues. The V gene end was trimmed by 4 bases and the J gene end by 6 bases; junction bases not matched to a gene: 12. Germline assignment: CDR1 SGHTA and CDR2 FQGNSA.

J is TRBJ1-5 and V is TRBV6-5; possibly TRBD1 for D (5 bases). Germline V gene sequence: CDR1 MNHEY, CDR2 SVGAGI. CDR3 size: 15 residues. Trimming removed 1 base from V and 6 bases from J, with 13 bases in between. The CDR3 reads CASSYYGGGGQPQHF. CDR3 DNA sequence: TGTGCCAGCAGTTACTATGGGGGGGGGGGTCAGCCCCAGCATTTT.

V is TRBV2 and J is TRBJ2-7, with D unclear. The length of the CDR3 is 11 residues. Germline lookup yields CDR1 SNHLY and CDR2 FYNNEI. The germline V and J ends were trimmed by 4 bases and 6 bases, with 7 bases remaining between them. The CDR3 sequence: CASSVRPEQYF. CDR3 coding DNA: TGTGCCAGCAGTGTACGACCCGAGCAGTACTTC. The whole variable domain, filled in from reference TRBV2 and TRBJ2-7, reads EPEVTQTPSHQVTQMGQEVILRCVPISNHLYFYWYRQILGQKVEFLVSFYNNEISEKSEIFDDQFSVERPDGSNFTLKIRSTKLEDSAMYFCASSVRPEQYFGPGTRLTVT.

This clonotype has ten or more counts. This rearrangement joins TRBV7-9 to TRBJ2-7; 11 bases align to TRBD1. Germline V gene lookup returns CDR1 SEHNR and CDR2 FQNEAQ (reference sequence). The junction had 5 bases not matched to a gene; V was cut back by 5 bases and J by 2 bases. The CDR3 runs to 15 residues. The CDR3 spells CASSRTGGAPYEQYF. Here the CDR3 DNA reads TGTGCCAGCAGCAGGACAGGGGGCGCCCCCTACGAGCAGTACTTC. The variable domain in full, completed from reference TRBV7-9 and TRBJ2-7, reads DTGVSQNPRHKITKRGQNVTFRCDPISEHNRLYWYRQTLGQGPEFLTYFQNEAQLEKSRLLSDRFSAERPKGSFSTLEIQRTEQGDSAMYLCASSRTGGAPYEQYFGPGTRLTVT.

This clonotype was counted ten times or more. This chain links TRBV28 with TRBJ1-1; TRBD1 is a possible D gene (5 bases). The CDR3 is 14 amino acids. V lost 4 bases and J 5 bases, leaving 14 bases between the germline ends. Germline CDR1 is MDHEN and CDR2 is SYDVKM. In DNA form, the CDR3 reads TGTGCCAGCAGTTACTCGGGGGGACGAACTGAAGCTTTCTTT. Encoded protein: CASSYSGGRTEAFF.

CDR3 bases: TGTGCCAGCAGTTCGAGACGCACAGATACGCAGTATTTT. This gives the protein CASSSRRTDTQYF. The chain uses TRBV12-3 or TRBV12-4 and TRBJ2-3; D is unresolved. V lost 4 bases and J lost 1, with 6 bases in between. This CDR3 region has 13 residues.

The sample holds a few counts of this clonotype. V is TRBV6-1 and J is TRBJ2-3; no firm D call. CDR1 MNHNS and CDR2 SASEGT come from the germline V gene. The CDR3 covers 15 residues. Trimming cost V 6 bases and J 0 bases, with 13 bases left between them. In DNA form, the CDR3 reads TGTGCCAGCAGGCCGGCACGGGCGAGCACAGATACGCAGTATTTT. Amino acids: CASRPARASTDTQYF.

Ten or more counts support this clonotype. CDR3 residues: CASSPKTGSMGGYTF. The DNA of the CDR3 is TGTGCCAGCAGCCCTAAGACAGGGTCCATGGGAGGCTACACCTTC. The chain is built from TRBV7-2 and TRBJ1-2; 7 bases line up with TRBD1. Germline-derived CDR1 and CDR2 are SGHTA and FQGNSA. This CDR3 is 15 amino acids long. With 5 bases clipped from V and 8 bases from J, the junction kept 14 bases outside the gene matches.